This TCR beta chain stems from a study of CD4 and CD8 cells across lung adenocarcinoma regions. Germline-derived CDR1 and CDR2 are MNHEY and SMNVEV (reference sequence). This CDR3 is 13 amino acids long. Samples came from patients with localized non-small cell lung adenocarcinoma. TCRdb fed the PCR reads into MiXCR, producing one record per CDR3 protein. The table has about 10,000 distinct CDR3 sequences, about 46% seen once; the top ten hold around 16%. Sequences were obtained from CD4+ T cells from the margin of a lung tumor. The TCR sequence derives from a female donor with lung adenocarcinoma. The CD4 and CD8 labels of this study may be unreliable. The gene calls are TRBV27 and TRBJ2-1; D may be TRBD2 (5 bases). The J call may not be correct, given that the DNA end is closer to TRBJ2-7. CDR3 in amino acids: CASSLGRNYEQYF. CDR3 DNA: TGTGCCAGCAGTTTAGGGAGAAACTACGAGCAGTACTTC.